This TCR beta chain was captured in a study of cytomegalovirus exposure and HLA in healthy donors. It was with 60 Vbeta and 13 Jbeta primers that the PCR ran. Profiling relied on immunoSEQ multiplex PCR, and the TCRdb table lists in-frame clones only, not all of them. The repertoire holds some 150,000 clones, with less than 85% as singletons. Trimming stripped 1 base from V and 4 bases from J, with 16 bases between. This CDR3 comprises 16 residues. Germline V lookup: CDR1 MNHNY, CDR2 SVGAGI (reference sequence). The study, taken as a whole, reports: Per a later analysis, HLA-associated TCR beta chains showed more clonal expansion than other, equally common TCR beta chains. Analyses of presence/absence relied on an assumption of roughly uniform sequencing depth across donors.

Concerning this clone itself: Its specificity is not known.

The chain uses TRBV6-6 and TRBJ2-5, with D possibly matching TRBD2 (7 bases). Sequencing was performed on PBMCs. The receptor was isolated from a man aged 60 to 69 in good health and CMV-seronegative. The CDR3 loop is CASSYFSSGGGETQYF. The CDR3 DNA follows: TGTGCCAGCAGTTACTTCTCTAGCGGAGGGGGAGAGACCCAGTACTTC.